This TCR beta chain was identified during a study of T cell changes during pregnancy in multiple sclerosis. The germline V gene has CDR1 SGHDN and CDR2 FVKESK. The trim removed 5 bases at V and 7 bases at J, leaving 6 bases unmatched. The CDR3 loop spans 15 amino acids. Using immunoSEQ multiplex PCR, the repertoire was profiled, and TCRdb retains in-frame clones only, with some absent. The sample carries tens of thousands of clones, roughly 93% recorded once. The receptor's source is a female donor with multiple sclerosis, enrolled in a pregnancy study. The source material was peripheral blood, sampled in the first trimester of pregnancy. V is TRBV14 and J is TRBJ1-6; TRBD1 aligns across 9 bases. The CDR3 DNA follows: TGTGCCAGCAGCTCGCGGACAGGGGAAAATTCACCCCTCCACTTT. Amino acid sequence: CASSSRTGENSPLHF.